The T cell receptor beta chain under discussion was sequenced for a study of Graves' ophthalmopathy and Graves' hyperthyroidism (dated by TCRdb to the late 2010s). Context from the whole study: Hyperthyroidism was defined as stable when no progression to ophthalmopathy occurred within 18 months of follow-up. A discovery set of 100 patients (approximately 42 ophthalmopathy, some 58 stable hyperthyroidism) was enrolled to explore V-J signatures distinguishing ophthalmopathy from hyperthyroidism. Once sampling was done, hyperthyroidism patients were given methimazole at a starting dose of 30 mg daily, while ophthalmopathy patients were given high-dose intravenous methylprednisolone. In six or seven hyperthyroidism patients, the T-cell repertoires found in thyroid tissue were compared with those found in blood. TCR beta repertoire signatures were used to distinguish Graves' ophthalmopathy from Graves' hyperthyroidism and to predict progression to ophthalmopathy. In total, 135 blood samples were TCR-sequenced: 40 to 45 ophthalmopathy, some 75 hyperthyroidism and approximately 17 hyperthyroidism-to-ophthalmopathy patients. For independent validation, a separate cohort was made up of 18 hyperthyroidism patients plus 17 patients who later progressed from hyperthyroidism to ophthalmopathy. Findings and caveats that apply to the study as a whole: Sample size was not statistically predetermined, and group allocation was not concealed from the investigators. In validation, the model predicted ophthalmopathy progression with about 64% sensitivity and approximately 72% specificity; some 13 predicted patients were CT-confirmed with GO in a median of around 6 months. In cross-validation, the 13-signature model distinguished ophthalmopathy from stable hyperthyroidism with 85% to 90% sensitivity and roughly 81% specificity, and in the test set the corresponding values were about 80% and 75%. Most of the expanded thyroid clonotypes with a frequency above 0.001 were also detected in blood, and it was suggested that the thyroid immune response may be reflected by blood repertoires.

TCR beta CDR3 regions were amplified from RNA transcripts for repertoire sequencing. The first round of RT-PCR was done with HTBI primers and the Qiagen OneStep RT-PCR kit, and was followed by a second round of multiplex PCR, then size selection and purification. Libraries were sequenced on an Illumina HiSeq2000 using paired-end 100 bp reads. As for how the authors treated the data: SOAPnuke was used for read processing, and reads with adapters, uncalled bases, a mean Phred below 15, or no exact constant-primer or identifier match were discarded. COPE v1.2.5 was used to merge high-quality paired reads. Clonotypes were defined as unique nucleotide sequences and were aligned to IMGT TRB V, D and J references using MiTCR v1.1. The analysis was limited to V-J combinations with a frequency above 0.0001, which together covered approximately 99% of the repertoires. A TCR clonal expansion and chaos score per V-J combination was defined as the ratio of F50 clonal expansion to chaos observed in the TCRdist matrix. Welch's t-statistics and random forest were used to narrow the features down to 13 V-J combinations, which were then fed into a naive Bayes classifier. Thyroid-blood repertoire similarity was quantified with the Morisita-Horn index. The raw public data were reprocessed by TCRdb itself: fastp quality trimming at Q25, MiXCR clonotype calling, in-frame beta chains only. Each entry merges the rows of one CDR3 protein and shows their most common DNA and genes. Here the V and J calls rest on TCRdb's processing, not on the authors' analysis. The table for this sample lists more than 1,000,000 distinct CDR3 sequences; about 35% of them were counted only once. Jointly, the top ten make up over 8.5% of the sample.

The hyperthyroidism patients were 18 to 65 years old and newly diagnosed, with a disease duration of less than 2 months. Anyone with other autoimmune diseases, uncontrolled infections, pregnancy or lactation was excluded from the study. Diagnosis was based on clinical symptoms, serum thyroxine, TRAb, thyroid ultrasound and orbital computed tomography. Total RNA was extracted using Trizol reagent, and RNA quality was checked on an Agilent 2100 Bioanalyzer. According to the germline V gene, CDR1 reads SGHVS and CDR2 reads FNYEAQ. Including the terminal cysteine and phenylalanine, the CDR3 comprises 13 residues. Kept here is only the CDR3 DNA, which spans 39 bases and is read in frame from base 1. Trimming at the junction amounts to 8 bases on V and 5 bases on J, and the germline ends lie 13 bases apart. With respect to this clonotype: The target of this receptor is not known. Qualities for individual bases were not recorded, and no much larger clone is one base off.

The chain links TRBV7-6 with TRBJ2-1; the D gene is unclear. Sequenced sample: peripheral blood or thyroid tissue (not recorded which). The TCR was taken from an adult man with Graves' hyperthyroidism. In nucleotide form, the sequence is TGTGCCAGCGGGCATGGGGTCAACAATGAGCAGTTCTTC. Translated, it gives CASGHGVNNEQFF.